This TCR beta chain was obtained from a study of blood T cells in healthy people across ages. A sample-barcoded 5' primer and a J-beta primer mix were used in a second PCR of roughly 7 to 11 cycles. Via MiXCR, TCRdb re-called the 5' RACE reads, giving one row per CDR3 protein. The sample has hundreds of thousands of distinct CDR3 sequences; 49% are singletons. V was cut by 6 bases and J by 5 bases, with 15 bases left in between. CDR1 is MDHEN and CDR2 is SYDVKM in the germline V gene. CDR3 size: 14 residues. The sequenced sample was blood. The J gene is TRBJ2-3, the V gene TRBV28; D not certain. The clonotype originates from a woman aged 60 to 75 in good health. For the CDR3, the DNA is TGTGCCAGCAGCTTCGAAGGTTCGGTAGATACGCAGTATTTT. Its translation is CASSFEGSVDTQYF.